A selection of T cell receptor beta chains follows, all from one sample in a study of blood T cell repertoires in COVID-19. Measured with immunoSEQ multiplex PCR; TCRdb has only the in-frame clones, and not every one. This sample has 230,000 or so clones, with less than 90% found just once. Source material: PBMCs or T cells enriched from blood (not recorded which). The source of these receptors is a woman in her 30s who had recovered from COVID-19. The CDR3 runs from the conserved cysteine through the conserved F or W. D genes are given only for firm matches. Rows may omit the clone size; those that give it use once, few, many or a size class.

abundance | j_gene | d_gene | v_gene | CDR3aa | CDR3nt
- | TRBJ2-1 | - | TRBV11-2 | CASSLNSGRNEQFF | TGTGCCAGCAGCTTAAATTCAGGTCGGAATGAGCAGTTCTTC
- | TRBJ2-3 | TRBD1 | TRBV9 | CASSGFTGADTQYF | TGTGCCAGCAGCGGGTTTACAGGGGCAGATACGCAGTATTTT
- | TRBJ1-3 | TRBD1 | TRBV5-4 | CASSWTGSGNTIYF | TGTGCCAGCAGCTGGACAGGGTCAGGAAACACCATATATTTT
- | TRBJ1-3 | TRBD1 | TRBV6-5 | CASSWTGSGNTIYF | TGTGCCAGCAGTTGGACAGGCTCTGGAAACACCATATATTTT
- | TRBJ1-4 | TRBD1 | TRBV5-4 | CASSLTGVNEKLFF | TGTGCCAGCAGCCTCACAGGGGTTAATGAAAAACTGTTTTTT
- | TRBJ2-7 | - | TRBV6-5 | CASIRNYEQYF | TGTGCCAGCATCAGAAACTACGAGCAGTACTTC
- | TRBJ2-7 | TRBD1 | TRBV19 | CASSIEQGREQYF | TGTGCCAGTAGTATAGAACAGGGGCGCGAGCAGTACTTC
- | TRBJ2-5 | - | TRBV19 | CASDSGETQYF | TGTGCCAGTGATAGCGGCGAGACCCAGTACTTC
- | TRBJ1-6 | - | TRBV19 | CASSTRENLSDSPLHF | TGTGCCAGTAGTACCAGGGAAAACCTCTCGGATTCACCCCTCCACTTT
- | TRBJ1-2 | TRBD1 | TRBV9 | CASSAQTGQDGYTF | TGTGCCAGCAGCGCCCAGACAGGGCAGGATGGCTACACCTTC
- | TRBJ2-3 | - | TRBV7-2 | CASFRGVRTDTQYF | TGTGCCAGCTTCCGGGGAGTGCGCACAGATACGCAGTATTTT
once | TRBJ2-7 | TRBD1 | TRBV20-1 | CSASRGYEQYF | TGCAGTGCTAGCAGGGGGTACGAGCAGTACTTC
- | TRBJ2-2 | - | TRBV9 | CASSAGANTGELFF | TGTGCCAGCAGCGCAGGGGCGAACACCGGGGAGCTGTTTTTT
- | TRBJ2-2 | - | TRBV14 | CASSQVYAGELFF | TGTGCCAGCAGCCAAGTTTATGCCGGGGAGCTGTTTTTT
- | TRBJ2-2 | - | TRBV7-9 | CASDPTQGRGELFF | TGTGCCAGCGACCCTACGCAGGGGCGCGGGGAGCTGTTTTTT
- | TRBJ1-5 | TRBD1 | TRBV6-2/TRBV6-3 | CASSQDRGRNQPQHF | TGTGCCAGCAGCCAGGACAGGGGACGGAATCAGCCCCAGCATTTT
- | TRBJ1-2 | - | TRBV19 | CASSIQQADGYTF | TGTGCCAGTAGTATACAACAGGCGGATGGCTACACCTTC
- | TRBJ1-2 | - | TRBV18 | CASSPAALANYGYTF | TGTGCCAGCTCACCGGCGGCATTAGCTAACTATGGCTACACCTTC
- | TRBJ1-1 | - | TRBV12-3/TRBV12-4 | CASKGTPRGKAFF | TGTGCCAGCAAGGGGACACCAAGGGGAAAAGCTTTCTTT
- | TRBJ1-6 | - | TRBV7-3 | CASSLEAGDHSPLHF | TGTGCCAGCAGCTTAGAGGCAGGGGATCATTCACCCCTCCACTTT
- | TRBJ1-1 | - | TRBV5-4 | CASSGRTEAFF | TGTGCCAGCAGCGGGAGGACTGAAGCTTTCTTT
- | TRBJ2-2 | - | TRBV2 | CASSRRSNTGELFF | TGTGCCAGCAGTAGGAGATCGAACACCGGGGAGCTGTTTTTT
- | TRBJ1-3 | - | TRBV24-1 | CATERQPTSGNTIYF | TGTGCCACGGAGCGACAGCCGACGTCTGGAAACACCATATATTTT
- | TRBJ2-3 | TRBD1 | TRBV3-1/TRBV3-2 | CASSQEGAGQGFTDTQYF | TGTGCCAGCAGCCAAGAAGGGGCGGGACAGGGGTTCACAGATACGCAGTATTTT
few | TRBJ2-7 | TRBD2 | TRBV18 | CASSPTRGVSYEQYF | TGTGCCAGCTCACCAACGCGGGGGGTCTCCTACGAGCAGTACTTC
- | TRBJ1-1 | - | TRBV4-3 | CASSQDLRNTEAFF | TGCGCCAGCAGCCAAGACTTGAGGAACACTGAAGCTTTCTTT
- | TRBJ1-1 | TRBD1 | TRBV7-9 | CASSLGDSRASAHF | TGTGCCAGCAGCTTAGGGGACAGCCGGGCAAGCGCCCACTTT
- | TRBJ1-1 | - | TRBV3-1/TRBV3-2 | CASSSDNEAFF | TGTGCCAGCAGCTCCGACAACGAAGCTTTCTTT
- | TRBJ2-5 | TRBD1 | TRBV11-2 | CASSRGDRGQETQYF | TGTGCCAGCAGCCGTGGGGACAGGGGGCAAGAGACCCAGTACTTC
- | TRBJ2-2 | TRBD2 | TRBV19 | CASSIGLALAGELFF | TGTGCCAGTAGTATAGGACTAGCACTGGCCGGGGAGCTGTTTTTT
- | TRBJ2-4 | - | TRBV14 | CASSQSPSSGEAKNIQYF | TGTGCCAGCAGCCAATCCCCATCGTCGGGAGAGGCCAAAAACATTCAGTACTTC
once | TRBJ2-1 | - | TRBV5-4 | CASSLEQPDSYNEQFF | TGTGCCAGCAGCTTGGAACAGCCAGACTCCTACAATGAGCAGTTCTTC
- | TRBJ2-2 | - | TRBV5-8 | CASSLFYGESTGELFF | TGTGCCAGCAGCTTGTTTTACGGGGAGAGCACCGGGGAGCTGTTTTTT
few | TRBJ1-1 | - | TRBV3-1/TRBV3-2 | CASSQVEGTEAFF | TGTGCCAGCAGCCAAGTTGAGGGCACTGAAGCTTTCTTT
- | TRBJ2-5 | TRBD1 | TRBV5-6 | CASSFGQGATETQYF | TGTGCCAGCAGCTTCGGACAGGGGGCTACGGAGACCCAGTACTTC
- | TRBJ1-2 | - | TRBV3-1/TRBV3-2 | CASSQGLNYGYTF | TGTGCCAGCAGCCAGGGACTTAACTATGGCTACACCTTC
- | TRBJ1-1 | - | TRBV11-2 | CASSLEGVNAFF | TGTGCCAGCAGCTTAGAAGGGGTGAACGCTTTCTTT
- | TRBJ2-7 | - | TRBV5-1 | CASSGARSSYEQYF | TGCGCCAGTAGTGGAGCTAGGAGCTCCTACGAGCAGTACTTC
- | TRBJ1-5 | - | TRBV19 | CASSIMPGRTKPQHF | TGTGCCAGTAGTATCATGCCGGGGAGAACCAAGCCCCAGCATTTT
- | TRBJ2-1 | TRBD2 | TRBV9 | CASSVGAGGLSYNEQFF | TGTGCCAGCAGCGTAGGGGCGGGGGGCCTCTCCTACAATGAGCAGTTCTTC
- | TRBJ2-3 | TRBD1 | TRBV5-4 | CASSRDRGNTDTQYF | TGTGCCAGCAGCCGAGACAGGGGGAACACAGATACGCAGTATTTT
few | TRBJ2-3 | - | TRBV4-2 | CASSQDGGGTDTQYF | TGTGCCAGCAGCCAAGATGGAGGGGGCACAGATACGCAGTATTTT
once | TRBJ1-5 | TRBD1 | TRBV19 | CASRDRGTQPQHF | TGTGCCAGCCGGGACAGGGGGACTCAGCCCCAGCATTTT
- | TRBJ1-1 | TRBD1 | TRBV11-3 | CASSSRTGADTEAFF | TGTGCCAGCAGCTCCCGGACAGGGGCGGACACTGAAGCTTTCTTT
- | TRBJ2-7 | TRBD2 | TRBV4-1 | CASSQEAGSSYEQYF | TGCGCCAGCAGCCAAGAAGCGGGGAGCTCCTACGAGCAGTACTTC
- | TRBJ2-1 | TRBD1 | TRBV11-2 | CASSLDSRGYYNEQFF | TGTGCCAGCAGCTTAGATTCCAGGGGGTATTACAATGAGCAGTTCTTC
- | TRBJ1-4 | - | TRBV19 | CASSMGTPIQELFF | TGTGCCAGTAGTATGGGGACTCCCATTCAGGAACTGTTTTTT
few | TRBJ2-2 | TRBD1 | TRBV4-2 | CASSLIGTGEDTGELFF | TGTGCCAGCAGCCTTATAGGGACAGGGGAGGACACCGGGGAGCTGTTTTTT
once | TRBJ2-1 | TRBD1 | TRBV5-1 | CASSLGQADNEQFF | TGCGCCAGCAGCTTAGGACAGGCCGACAATGAGCAGTTCTTC
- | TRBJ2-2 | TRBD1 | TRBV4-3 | CASSQGTGDTGELFF | TGCGCCAGCAGCCAAGGGACAGGGGACACCGGGGAGCTGTTTTTT
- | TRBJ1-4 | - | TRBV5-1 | CASSPGHGNEKLFF | TGCGCCAGCAGCCCCGGACACGGTAATGAAAAACTGTTTTTT
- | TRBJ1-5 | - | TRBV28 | CASSPQFGRQPQHF | TGTGCCAGCAGTCCGCAGTTTGGCAGACAGCCCCAGCATTTT
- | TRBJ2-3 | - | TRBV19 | CASGGASRGTDTQYF | TGTGCCAGTGGAGGCGCATCGAGGGGCACAGATACGCAGTATTTT
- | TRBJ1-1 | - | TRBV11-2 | CASSLAIVYTEAFF | TGTGCCAGCAGCTTAGCTATTGTGTATACTGAAGCTTTCTTT